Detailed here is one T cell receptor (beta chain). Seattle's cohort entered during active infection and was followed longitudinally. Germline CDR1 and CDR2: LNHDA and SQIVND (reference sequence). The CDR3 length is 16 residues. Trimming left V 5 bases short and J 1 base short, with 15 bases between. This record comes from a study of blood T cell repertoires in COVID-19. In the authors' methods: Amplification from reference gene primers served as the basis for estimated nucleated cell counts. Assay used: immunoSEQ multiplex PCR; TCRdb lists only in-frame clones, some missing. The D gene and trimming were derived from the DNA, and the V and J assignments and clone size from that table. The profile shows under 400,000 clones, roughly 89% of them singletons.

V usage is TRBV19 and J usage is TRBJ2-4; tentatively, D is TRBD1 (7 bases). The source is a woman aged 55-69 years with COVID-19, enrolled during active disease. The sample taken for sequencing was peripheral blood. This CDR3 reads CASSVPSGGAKNIQYF. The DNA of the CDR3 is TGTGCCAGTAGTGTCCCATCAGGGGGGGCCAAAAACATTCAGTACTTC.